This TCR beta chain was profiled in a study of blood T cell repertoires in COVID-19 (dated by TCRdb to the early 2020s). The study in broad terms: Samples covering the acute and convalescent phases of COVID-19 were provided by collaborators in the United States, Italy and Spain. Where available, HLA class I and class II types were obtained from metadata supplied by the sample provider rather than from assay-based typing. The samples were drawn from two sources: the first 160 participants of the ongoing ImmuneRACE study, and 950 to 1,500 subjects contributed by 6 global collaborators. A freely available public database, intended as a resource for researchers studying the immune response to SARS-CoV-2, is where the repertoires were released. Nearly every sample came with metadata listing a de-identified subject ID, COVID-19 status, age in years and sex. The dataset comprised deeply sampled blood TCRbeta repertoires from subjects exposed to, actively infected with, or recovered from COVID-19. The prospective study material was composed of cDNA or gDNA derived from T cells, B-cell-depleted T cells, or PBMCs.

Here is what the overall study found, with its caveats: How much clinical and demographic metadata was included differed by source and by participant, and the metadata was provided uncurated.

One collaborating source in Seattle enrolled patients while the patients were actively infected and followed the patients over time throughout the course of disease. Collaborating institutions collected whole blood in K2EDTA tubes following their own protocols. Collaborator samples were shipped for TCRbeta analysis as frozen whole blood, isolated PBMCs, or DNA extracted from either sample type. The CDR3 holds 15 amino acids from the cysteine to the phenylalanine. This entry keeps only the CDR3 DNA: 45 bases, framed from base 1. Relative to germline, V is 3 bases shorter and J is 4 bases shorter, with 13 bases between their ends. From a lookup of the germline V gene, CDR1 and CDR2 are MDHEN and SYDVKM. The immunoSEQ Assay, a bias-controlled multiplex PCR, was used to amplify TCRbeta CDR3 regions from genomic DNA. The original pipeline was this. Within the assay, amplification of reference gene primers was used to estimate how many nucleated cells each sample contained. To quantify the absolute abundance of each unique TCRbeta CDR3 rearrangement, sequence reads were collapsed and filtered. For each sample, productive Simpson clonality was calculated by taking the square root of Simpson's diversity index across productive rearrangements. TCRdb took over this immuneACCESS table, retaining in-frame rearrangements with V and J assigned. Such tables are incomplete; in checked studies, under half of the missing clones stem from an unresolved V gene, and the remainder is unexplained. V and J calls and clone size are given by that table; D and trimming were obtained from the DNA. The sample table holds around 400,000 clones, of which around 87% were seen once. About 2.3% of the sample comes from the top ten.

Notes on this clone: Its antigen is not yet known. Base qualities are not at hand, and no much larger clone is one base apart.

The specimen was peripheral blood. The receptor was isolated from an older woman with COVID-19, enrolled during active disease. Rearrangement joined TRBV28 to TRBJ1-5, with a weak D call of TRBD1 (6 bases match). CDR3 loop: CASSLGTRRNQPQHF. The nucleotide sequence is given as TGTGCCAGCAGTTTGGGGACACGGCGGAATCAGCCCCAGCATTTT.